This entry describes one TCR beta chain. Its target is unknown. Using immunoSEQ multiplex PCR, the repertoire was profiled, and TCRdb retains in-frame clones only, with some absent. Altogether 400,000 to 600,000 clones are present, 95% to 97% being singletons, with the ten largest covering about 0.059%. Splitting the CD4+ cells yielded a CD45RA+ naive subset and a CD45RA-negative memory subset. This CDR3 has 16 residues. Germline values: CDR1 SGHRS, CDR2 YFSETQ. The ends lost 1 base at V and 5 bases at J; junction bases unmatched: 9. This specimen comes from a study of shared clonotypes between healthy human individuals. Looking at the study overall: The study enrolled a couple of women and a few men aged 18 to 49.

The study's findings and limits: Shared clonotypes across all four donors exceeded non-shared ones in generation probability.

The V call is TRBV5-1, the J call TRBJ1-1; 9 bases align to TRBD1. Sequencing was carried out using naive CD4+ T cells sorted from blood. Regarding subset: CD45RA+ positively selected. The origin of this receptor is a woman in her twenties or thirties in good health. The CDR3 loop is CASSLTTGGRGTEAFF. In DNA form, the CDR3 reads TGCGCCAGCAGCTTGACCACAGGGGGCAGAGGGACTGAAGCTTTCTTT.